This note documents a single TCR beta chain sequence. This entry is derived from a study of cytomegalovirus exposure and HLA in healthy donors. CDR1 SGDLS and CDR2 YYNGEE come from the germline V gene. CDR3 length: 16 residues. V gave up 4 bases and J gave up 3 bases; unmatched junction bases: 9. This PCR relied on a set of 60 Vbeta primers and 13 Jbeta primers. Libraries were prepared by immunoSEQ multiplex PCR; TCRdb keeps only in-frame clonotypes and omits some of them. The repertoire consists of some 200,000 clones, with 80% to 85% occurring once and the leading ten covering approximately 6.5%. Sequenced input: PBMCs. The gene calls are TRBV9 and TRBJ2-1; 8 bases agree with TRBD2. The TCR was taken from a woman between 50 and 59 years old in good health and CMV-seropositive. CDR3 sequence (DNA): TGTGCCAGCAGCAACCGGGACGGGACTAGCTACAATGAGCAGTTCTTC. Translation gives CASSNRDGTSYNEQFF.